This T cell receptor beta chain was identified in a study of vaccination and CD4 T cells after COVID-19. This CDR3 region has 18 residues. The junction had 14 bases not matched to a gene; V was cut back by 6 bases and J by 7 bases. The germline CDR1 and CDR2 sequences are MNHEY and SMNVEV (reference sequence). At the Johns Hopkins FTIC core, DNA taken from cultured CD4+ T cells was sequenced by way of the Oncomine TCR Beta short-read assay. Investigators obtained genomic DNA by extraction from cultured CD4+ T cells. From the PCR reads, TCRdb called clonotypes with MiXCR, one entry per CDR3 protein. The sample has approximately 16,000 distinct CDR3 sequences; around a third are singletons. A note on this clonotype: Antigen specificity is unknown.

This sample's treatment: approximately nine-day PBMC culture with coronavirus spike peptide pools or control peptides (ViraFEST assay). Each well held 2 million or so PBMCs in IL-2 (about 10 IU/ml) medium with approximately 9.1 ug/ml peptide pools. Sequenced material: cultured CD4+ T cells from blood. This sequence originates from a human donor with COVID-19. The rearrangement uses TRBV27 and TRBJ1-6; 11 positions agree with TRBD1. For the CDR3, the DNA is TGTGCCAGCAGGGGGACAGGGGGAGCCTCTTTTGGAAATTCACCCCTCCACTTT. This translates into CASRGTGGASFGNSPLHF.